The entry below describes one TCR beta chain. Its antigen is currently unknown. This CDR3 contains 19 residues. Germline V gene data show CDR1 as MDHEN and CDR2 as SYDVKM. Trimming cost V 5 bases and J 1 base; bases outside gene matches: 17. Assayed TCR templates numbered about 10^5 for each sample. The protocol was immunoSEQ multiplex PCR, while the TCRdb copy is restricted to in-frame clones and leaves out a portion. This sample has about 100,000 clones, with about 95% found just once. This sample is drawn from a study of siplizumab effects on memory and regulatory T cells. General study results and limits: Researchers could map only a minor fraction of alloreactive clones to unstimulated subsets. Under siplizumab, alloreactive sequences traced to unstimulated CD4+ memory cells were significantly reduced.

This TCR was recovered from a human donor in good health. Sequenced sample: non-Treg CD4+ T cells sorted from blood. The chain combines TRBV28 with TRBJ2-1; 7 positions match TRBD2. The CDR3 sequence is CASSPLIAGTPQSYNEQFF. In DNA form, the CDR3 reads TGTGCCAGCAGTCCCCTGATAGCGGGTACCCCCCAGTCCTACAATGAGCAGTTCTTC.